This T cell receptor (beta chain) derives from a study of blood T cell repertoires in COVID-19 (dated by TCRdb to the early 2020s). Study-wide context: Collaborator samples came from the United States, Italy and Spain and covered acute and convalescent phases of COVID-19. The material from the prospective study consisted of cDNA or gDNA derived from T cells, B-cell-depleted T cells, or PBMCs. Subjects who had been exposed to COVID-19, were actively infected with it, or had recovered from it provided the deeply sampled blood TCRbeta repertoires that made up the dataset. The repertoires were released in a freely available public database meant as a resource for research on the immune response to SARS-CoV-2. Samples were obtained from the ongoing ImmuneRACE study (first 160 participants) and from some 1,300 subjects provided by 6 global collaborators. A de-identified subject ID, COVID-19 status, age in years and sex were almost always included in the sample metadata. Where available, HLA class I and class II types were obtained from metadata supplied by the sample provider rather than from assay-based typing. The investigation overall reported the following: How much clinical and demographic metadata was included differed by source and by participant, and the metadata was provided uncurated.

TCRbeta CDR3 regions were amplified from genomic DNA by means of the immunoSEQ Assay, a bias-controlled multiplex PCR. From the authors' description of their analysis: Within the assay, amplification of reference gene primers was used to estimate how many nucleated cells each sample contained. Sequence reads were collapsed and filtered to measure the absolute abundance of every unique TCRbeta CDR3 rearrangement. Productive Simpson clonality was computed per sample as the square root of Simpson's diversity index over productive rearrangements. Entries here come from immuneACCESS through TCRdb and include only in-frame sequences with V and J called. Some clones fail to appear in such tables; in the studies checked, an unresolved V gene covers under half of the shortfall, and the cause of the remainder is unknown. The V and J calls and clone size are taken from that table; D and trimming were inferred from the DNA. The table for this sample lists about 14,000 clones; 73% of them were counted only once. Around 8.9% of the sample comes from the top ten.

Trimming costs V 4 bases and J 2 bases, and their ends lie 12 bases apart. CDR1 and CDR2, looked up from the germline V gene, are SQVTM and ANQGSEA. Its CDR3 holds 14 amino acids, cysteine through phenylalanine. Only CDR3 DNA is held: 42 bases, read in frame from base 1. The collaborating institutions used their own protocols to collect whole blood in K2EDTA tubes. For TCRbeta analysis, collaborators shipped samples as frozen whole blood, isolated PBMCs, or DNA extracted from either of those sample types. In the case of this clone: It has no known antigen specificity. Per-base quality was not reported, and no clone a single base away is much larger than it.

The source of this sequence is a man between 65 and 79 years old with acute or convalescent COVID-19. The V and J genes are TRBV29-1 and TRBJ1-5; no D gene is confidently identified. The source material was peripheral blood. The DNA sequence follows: TGCAGCGTTGTATCGGGTTCGGGCAATCAGCCCCAGCATTTT. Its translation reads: CSVVSGSGNQPQHF.